This TCR beta chain is from a study of blood T cell repertoires in COVID-19. On the study more broadly: COVID-19 samples, acute and convalescent, were from the United States, Italy and Spain. Sample material is recorded as cDNA or gDNA derived from T cells, B-cell-depleted T cells, or PBMCs.

In the study's own analysis: Reference gene primers were amplified, and this amplification served to estimate nucleated cell counts. TCRdb's copy holds only in-frame clones and misses some; the assay was immunoSEQ multiplex PCR. From that table come the V and J calls and clone size; the DNA was used to work out D and trimming. This table holds about 96,000 clones, around nine tenths found once. CDR1 is MNHNS, CDR2 SASEGT, per germline. Trimming left V 0 bases short and J 11 bases short, with 20 bases between. The CDR3 is 15 residues long. Recruited during active infection, patients (from Seattle) were subsequently followed longitudinally.

The sequenced sample consisted of peripheral blood. The source is a human donor with COVID-19, enrolled during active disease. The donor label of this sample is uncertain. J is TRBJ2-7 and V is TRBV6-1, with a tentative D call TRBD2 (5 bases). CDR3 protein: CASSEAGSGPGRKYF. The CDR3 nucleotides are TGTGCCAGCAGTGAAGCGGGGAGCGGTCCCGGAAGAAAGTACTTC.